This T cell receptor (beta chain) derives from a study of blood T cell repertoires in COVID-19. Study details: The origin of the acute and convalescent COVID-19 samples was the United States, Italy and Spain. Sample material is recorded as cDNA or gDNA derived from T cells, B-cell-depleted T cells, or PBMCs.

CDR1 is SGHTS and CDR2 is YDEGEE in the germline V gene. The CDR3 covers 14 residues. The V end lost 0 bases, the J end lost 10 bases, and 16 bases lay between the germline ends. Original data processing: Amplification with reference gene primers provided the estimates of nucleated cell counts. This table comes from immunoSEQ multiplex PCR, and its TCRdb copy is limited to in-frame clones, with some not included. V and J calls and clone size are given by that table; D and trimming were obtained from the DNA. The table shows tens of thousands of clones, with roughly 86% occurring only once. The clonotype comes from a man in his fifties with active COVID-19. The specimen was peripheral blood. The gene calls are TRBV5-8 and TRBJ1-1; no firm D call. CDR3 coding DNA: TGTGCCAGCAGCTTGGGTCCGCCGATAGCCAGAGCTTTCTTT. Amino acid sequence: CASSLGPPIARAFF.